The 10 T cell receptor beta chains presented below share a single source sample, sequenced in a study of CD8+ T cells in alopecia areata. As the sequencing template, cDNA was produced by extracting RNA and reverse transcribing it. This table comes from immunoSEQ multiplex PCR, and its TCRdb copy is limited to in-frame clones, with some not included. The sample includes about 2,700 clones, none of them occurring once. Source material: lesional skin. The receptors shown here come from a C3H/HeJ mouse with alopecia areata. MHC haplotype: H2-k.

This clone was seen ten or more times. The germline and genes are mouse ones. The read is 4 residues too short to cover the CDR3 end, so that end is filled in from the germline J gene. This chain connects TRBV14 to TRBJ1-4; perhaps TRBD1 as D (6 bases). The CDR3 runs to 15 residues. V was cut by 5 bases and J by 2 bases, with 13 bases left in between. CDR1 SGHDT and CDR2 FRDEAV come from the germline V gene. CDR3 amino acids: CASSPGTISNERLFF. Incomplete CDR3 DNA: TGTGCCAGCAGCCCCGGGACAATCTCCAACGAA.

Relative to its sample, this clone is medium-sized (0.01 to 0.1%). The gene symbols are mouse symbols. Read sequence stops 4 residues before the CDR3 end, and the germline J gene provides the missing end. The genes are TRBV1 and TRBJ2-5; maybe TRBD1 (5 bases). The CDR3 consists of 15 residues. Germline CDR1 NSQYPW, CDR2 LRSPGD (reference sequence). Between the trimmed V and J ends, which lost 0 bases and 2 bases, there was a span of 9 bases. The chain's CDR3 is CTCSAERTSQDTQYF. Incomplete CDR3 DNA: TGCACCTGCAGTGCAGAGAGGACATCCCAAGAC.

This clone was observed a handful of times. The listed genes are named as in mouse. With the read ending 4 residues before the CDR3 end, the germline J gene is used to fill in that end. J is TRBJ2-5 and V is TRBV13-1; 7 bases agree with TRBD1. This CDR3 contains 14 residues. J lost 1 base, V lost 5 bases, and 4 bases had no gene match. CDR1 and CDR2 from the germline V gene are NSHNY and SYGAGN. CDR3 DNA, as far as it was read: TGTGCCAGCAGCTCCGGGACAGACCAAGAC. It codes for CASSSGTDQD. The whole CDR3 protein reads CASSSGTDQDTQYF.

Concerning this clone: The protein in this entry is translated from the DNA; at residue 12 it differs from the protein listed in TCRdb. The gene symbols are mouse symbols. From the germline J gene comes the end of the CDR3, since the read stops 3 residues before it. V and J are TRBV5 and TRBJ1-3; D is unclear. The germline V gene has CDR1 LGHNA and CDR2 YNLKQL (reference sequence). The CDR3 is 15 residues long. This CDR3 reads CASSHRTGVAETLYF. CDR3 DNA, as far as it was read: TGTGCCAGCAGCCACAGGACTGGGGTTGCAGAAACG.

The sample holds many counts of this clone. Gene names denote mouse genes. CDR3 protein: CASSSSGLGDYEQYF. Partial CDR3 DNA: TGTGCTAGCAGTAGTTCCGGACTGGGGGACTAT. V is TRBV17 and J is TRBJ2-7; 10 nucleotides line up with TRBD2. Read data end 4 residues before the CDR3 end; the end is taken from the germline J gene. This CDR3 is 15 amino acids long. The germline V gene has CDR1 MNHDT and CDR2 YYDKIL. V shed 3 bases, J shed 3 bases, and the junction held 5 bases outside the gene matches.

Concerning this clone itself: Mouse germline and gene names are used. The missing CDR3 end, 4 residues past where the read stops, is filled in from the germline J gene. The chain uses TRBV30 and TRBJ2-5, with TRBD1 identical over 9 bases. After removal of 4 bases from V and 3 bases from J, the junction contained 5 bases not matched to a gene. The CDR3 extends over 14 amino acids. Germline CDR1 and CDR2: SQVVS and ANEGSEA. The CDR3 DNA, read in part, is TGTAGTTCTACCCCCGACAGGGGGCAAGAC. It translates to CSSTPDRGQD. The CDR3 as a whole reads CSSTPDRGQDTQYF.

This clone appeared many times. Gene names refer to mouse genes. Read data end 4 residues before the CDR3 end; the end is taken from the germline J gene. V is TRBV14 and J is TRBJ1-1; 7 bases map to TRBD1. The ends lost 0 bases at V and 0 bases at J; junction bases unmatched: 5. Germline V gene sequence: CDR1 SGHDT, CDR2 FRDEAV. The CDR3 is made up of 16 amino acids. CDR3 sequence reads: CASSFWTGPANTEVFF. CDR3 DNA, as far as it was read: TGTGCCAGCAGTTTCTGGACAGGACCCGCAAACACA.

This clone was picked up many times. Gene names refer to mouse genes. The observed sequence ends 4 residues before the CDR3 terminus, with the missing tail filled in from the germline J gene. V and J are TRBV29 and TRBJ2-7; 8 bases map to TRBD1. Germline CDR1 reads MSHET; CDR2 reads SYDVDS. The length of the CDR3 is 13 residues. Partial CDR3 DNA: TGTGCTAGCAGCCGACAGGGGAGTGAT. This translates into CASSRQGSD. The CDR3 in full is CASSRQGSDEQYF.

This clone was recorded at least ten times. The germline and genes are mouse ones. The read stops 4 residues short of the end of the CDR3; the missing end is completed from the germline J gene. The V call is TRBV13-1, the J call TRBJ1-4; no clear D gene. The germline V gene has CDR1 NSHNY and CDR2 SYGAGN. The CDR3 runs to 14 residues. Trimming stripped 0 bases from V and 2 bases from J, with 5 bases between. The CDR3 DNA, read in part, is TGTGCCAGCAGTGATGAACAGTCCAACGAA. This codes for CASSDEQSNE. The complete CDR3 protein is CASSDEQSNERLFF.

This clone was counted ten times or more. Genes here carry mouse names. The CDR3 DNA, read in part, is TGTGCCAGCAGCCAAGGGCAGGGGAACGAA. Its translation is CASSQGQGNE. The full CDR3 protein reads CASSQGQGNERLFF. The chain has TRBV5 and TRBJ1-4, with D tentatively TRBD1 (6 bases). The read ends 4 residues before the CDR3 terminus; that terminus is restored from the germline J gene. Germline loops: CDR1 LGHNA, CDR2 YNLKQL (reference sequence). This CDR3 region has 14 residues. With 1 base removed from V and 5 bases from J, the gap between germline ends came to 8 bases.